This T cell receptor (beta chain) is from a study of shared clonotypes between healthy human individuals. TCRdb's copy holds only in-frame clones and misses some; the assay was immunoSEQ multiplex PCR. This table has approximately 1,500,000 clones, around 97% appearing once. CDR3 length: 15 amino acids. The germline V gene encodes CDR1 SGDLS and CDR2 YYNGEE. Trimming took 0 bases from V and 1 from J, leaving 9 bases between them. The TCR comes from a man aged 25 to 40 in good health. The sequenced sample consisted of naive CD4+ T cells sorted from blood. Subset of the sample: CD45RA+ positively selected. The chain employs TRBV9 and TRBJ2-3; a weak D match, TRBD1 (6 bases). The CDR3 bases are TGTGCCAGCAGCGTAGGCAGGGGAGGCACAGATACGCAGTATTTT. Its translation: CASSVGRGGTDTQYF.